In this sample, the clone carrying this T cell receptor beta chain turned up a few times. These data belong to a study of CD8+CD57+ T cells in acquired aplastic anemia. TCR beta VDJ combinations and CDR3 sequences were profiled from genomic DNA. TCRdb fed the reads into MiXCR, producing one record per CDR3 protein. This repertoire shows about 270,000 distinct CDR3 sequences, 82% found once; its top ten account for 35% to 50%. All sequencing subjects had displayed CD8+CD57+ cell expansion on flow cytometry. The CDR3 sequence is 16 residues long. Germline CDR1 SGDLS, CDR2 YYNGEE. Trimming took 3 bases from V and 4 from J; bases not matched to a gene: 6.

Sequenced sample: sorted CD4+, CD8+, or CD8+CD57+ T cells (not recorded which) from PBMCs. This TCR derives from a human donor with aplastic anemia. This chain connects TRBV9 to TRBJ2-2, with 10 bases aligning to TRBD1. The CDR3 here is CASSDRDRGGTGELFF. The CDR3 DNA reads TGTGCCAGCAGCGACAGGGACAGGGGAGGCACCGGGGAGCTGTTTTTT.